This TCR beta chain was documented in a study of T cells in tuberculosis listed by TCRdb under 2018. Regarding the study in general: To characterize T cells specific for the mycobacterial lipid antigen glucose monomycolate (GMM), the study used CD1B tetramers together with high-throughput TCR immunosequencing. IGRA-negative adolescents, IGRA-positive adolescents with latent tuberculosis and adults with active tuberculosis, nine to ten per group, were compared in a South African clinical cohort. Active tuberculosis patient PBMC were archived before or within 7 days of starting standard anti-tuberculosis treatment. Paper-wide results and their limitations: A classifier using the diverse GMM-specific repertoire reached approximately 90% accuracy (AUROC around 0.9), compared with 60% to 75% accuracy using GEM motif frequencies. Active tuberculosis TCR-alpha repertoires showed smaller mean NN-distances to GMM-specific TCRs than IGRA-negative controls, suggesting clonal expansion of these TCRs. Clinical samples were selected based on which cryopreserved specimens were available, and the active tuberculosis cases were adults whereas the controls were adolescents. Smaller NN-distances were partly driven by shorter CDR3-alpha lengths in active tuberculosis patients, and statistical significance was not reached for the TCR-beta difference.

TCR libraries were generated with the immunoSEQ multiplex PCR assay, using TCR-beta and/or TCR-alpha/delta assays for each sample. The amplified TCR libraries were sequenced on the Illumina high-throughput platform. Concerning the study's data processing: Clustering and dimensionality reduction were performed using pairwise TCRdist distances among GMM-specific receptors from ex vivo sorted or in vitro expanded T cells. Each clinical repertoire was scored by mean NN-distance, the average TCRdist to the nearest 10% of tetramer-positive reference sequences. GEM TCR motif frequency was computed as the fraction of unique TCRs matching known GEM sequences by V/J usage and CDR3 length. Linear discriminant analysis with leave-one-out cross-validation, implemented in scikit-learn, was used to classify active tuberculosis. The immuneACCESS repertoire file appears here via TCRdb, limited to in-frame rearrangements. These files lack a portion of the clones; in checked studies, under half of the deficit traces to unresolved V genes, and the cause of the others is not known. Clone size and V and J calls were adopted from that table, with D and trimming inferred from the DNA. The sample has roughly 34,000 clones on record, roughly 93% of them singletons. The ten top clones hold over 9.5% of the sample.

The time point label, as the study defines it: new active TB diagnosis, blood taken before or within 7 days of starting treatment. Active tuberculosis patients were HIV-seronegative South African adults aged 18 years or older with a new diagnosis. Active tuberculosis was confirmed by positive sputum smear microscopy and/or positive M. tuberculosis culture. Immunosequencing of unsorted cryopreserved PBMC covered, on average, around 91,000 T cells per clinical donor. As for this clone: Its binding antigen is unknown. No quality values exist for individual bases; no much larger clone is one base distant.

The material was PBMCs, obtained at tuberculosis diagnosis. The sequence was obtained from an adult with tuberculosis.

The CDR3 region: CSVHRTSNYGYTF. The sequence in DNA is TGCAGCGTCCACCGGACATCTAACTATGGCTACACCTTC. In this chain, TRBV29-1 is recombined with TRBJ1-2; TRBD1 could be the D gene, as 5 bases match. The germline V gene sets CDR1 to SQVTM and CDR2 to ANQGSEA. V is cut by 6 bases and J by 0 bases, and the space between the germline ends is 11 bases. The CDR3 has 13 amino acids, counting the end cysteine and phenylalanine. Only the CDR3 DNA stays, 39 bases, in frame from base 1.